The 28 T cell receptor beta chains below all came from one sample that was sequenced in a study of blood T cell repertoires in COVID-19. Assay: immunoSEQ multiplex PCR; the TCRdb copy retains only in-frame clones and omits some. The sample has some 31,000 clones, more than 85% seen once; the top ten hold 10% to 15%. Sequencing was carried out using peripheral blood. Receptors were obtained from a human donor in a cohort sampled during active COVID-19. The donor label of this sample is uncertain.

The J gene is TRBJ2-3, the V gene TRBV3-1 (or the pseudogene TRBV3-2), with D perhaps matching TRBD2 (5 bases). CDR3 length: 14 residues. Per the germline V gene, CDR1 is LGHDT and CDR2 is YNNKEL (reference sequence). V shed 3 bases and J shed 2 bases, with 9 bases lying between them. This CDR3 is CASSHAGPTDTQYF. The CDR3 region has the DNA TGTGCCAGCAGCCACGCGGGCCCCACAGATACGCAGTATTTT.

The chain carries TRBV7-2 and TRBJ2-2; perhaps TRBD1 as D (5 bases). Germline assignment: CDR1 SGHTA and CDR2 FQGNSA. Trimming pared 5 bases from V and 1 base from J, leaving 8 bases between. This CDR3 is built from 14 residues. The CDR3 here is CASSPGQNTGELFF. CDR3 in DNA: TGTGCCAGCAGCCCCGGACAGAACACCGGGGAGCTGTTTTTT.

The count of this clone is one. The chain couples TRBV15 to TRBJ1-2; 8 nucleotides align to TRBD1. Losses at the gene ends were 3 bases for V and 4 bases for J; bases not matched to a gene: 7. The germline gives CDR1 LNHNV, CDR2 YYDKDF (reference sequence). This CDR3 contains 15 residues. CDR3 residues: CATSRTGTGSYGYTF. CDR3 DNA: TGTGCCACCAGCAGGACCGGGACAGGATCCTATGGCTACACCTTC.

V gene TRBV2 combines with J gene TRBJ2-5, with a weak D call TRBD2 (6 bases). Trimming stripped 3 bases from V and 4 bases from J, with 12 bases between. Per the germline V gene, CDR1 is SNHLY and CDR2 is FYNNEI. The CDR3 has 14 residues. The CDR3 DNA reads TGTGCCAGCAGTGACGATGGGGGAGGAGAGACCCAGTACTTC. It yields the protein CASSDDGGGETQYF.

This clone was seen a single time. V is TRBV15 and J is TRBJ1-4; D remains ambiguous. The germline CDR1 and CDR2 sequences are LNHNV and YYDKDF (reference sequence). The CDR3 loop spans 13 amino acids. V lost 11 bases to trimming and J lost 8 bases, with 18 bases between them. Written as DNA, the CDR3 is TGTGCCCTGGGTCCCCGGCGAGGCGAAAAACTGTTTTTT. Protein product: CALGPRRGEKLFF.

The rearrangement joins TRBV7-9 to TRBJ2-7, with 14 bases lining up with TRBD2. Germline CDR1 is SEHNR and CDR2 is FQNEAQ (reference sequence). The CDR3 is 18 amino acids. V dropped 4 bases and J dropped 5; count of bases not matched to a gene: 13. DNA of the CDR3: TGTGCCAGCAGCTCGACTAGCGGGAGGGCCGGGTTGGTCGACGAGCAGTACTTC. Residues: CASSSTSGRAGLVDEQYF.

This chain connects TRBV19 to TRBJ1-3; D is unresolved. The CDR3 consists of 16 residues. V was pared by 3 bases and J by 1 base, with 13 bases between. The germline V gene has CDR1 LNHDA and CDR2 SQIVND (reference sequence). CDR3 amino acids: CASSIDVDLSGNTIYF. CDR3 sequence (DNA): TGTGCCAGTAGTATCGACGTCGACTTATCTGGAAACACCATATATTTT.

The chain employs TRBV27 and TRBJ1-2, with 7 bases lining up with TRBD1. The CDR3 covers 15 residues. With 2 bases clipped from V and 4 bases from J, the junction kept 7 bases outside the gene matches. Germline V gene data show CDR1 as MNHEY and CDR2 as SMNVEV (reference sequence). The CDR3 here is CASSLGAGGFYGYTF. The CDR3 nucleotides are TGTGCCAGCAGTTTAGGGGCAGGGGGATTCTATGGCTACACCTTC.

The chain is built from TRBV29-1 and TRBJ1-1, with a possible D match to TRBD1 (6 bases). The length of the CDR3 is 13 residues. Trimming cost V 4 bases and J 5 bases, with 14 bases left between them. In germline, CDR1 is SQVTM, CDR2 ANQGSEA. CDR3 protein: CSVGEGGLTEAFF. The CDR3 DNA sequence: TGCAGCGTTGGGGAAGGGGGTTTAACTGAAGCTTTCTTT.

The chain recombines TRBV30 with TRBJ1-1; possible D gene TRBD1, 5 bases. V shed 4 bases and J shed 11 bases, with 14 bases lying between them. This CDR3 is built from 11 residues. From germline, CDR1 is GTSNPN and CDR2 SVGIG (reference sequence). The CDR3: CAWTAGQLAFF. In DNA form, the CDR3 reads TGTGCCTGGACGGCAGGGCAGTTGGCTTTCTTT.

The chain carries TRBV19 and TRBJ1-1; the D gene is possibly TRBD1 (5 bases). V shed 7 bases and J shed 6 bases, with 15 bases lying between them. CDR1 LNHDA and CDR2 SQIVND come from the germline V gene (reference sequence). This CDR3 is 13 amino acids long. CDR3 region: CASTSGGRAEAFF. CDR3 nucleotides: TGTGCCAGTACTAGCGGGGGTCGGGCTGAAGCTTTCTTT.

V and J are TRBV10-3 and TRBJ2-3; D call uncertain. The CDR3 sequence is 14 residues long. The V gene's germline CDR1 is ENHRY and CDR2 SYGVKD. The germline V and J ends were trimmed by 3 bases and 5 bases, with 12 bases remaining between them. DNA of the CDR3: TGTGCCATCAGTGATCCAACCCGCGAAGATACGCAGTATTTT. Amino acid sequence: CAISDPTREDTQYF.

This chain links TRBV3-1 (or the pseudogene TRBV3-2) with TRBJ2-2; possible D gene TRBD2, 6 bases. Germline V CDR1 and CDR2: LGHDT, YNNKEL (reference sequence). V was shortened by 3 bases and J by 7 bases, with 18 bases between the two germline ends. The CDR3 is 16 residues long. The CDR3 DNA reads TGTGCCAGCAGCCAGCCAGGTGGGAGGCCGCACGGGGAGCTGTTTTTT. It specifies CASSQPGGRPHGELFF.

The chain uses TRBV30 and TRBJ2-1, with TRBD2 matching over 11 bases. CDR3 size: 15 residues. The germline gives CDR1 GTSNPN, CDR2 SVGIG (reference sequence). Trimming at V came to 2 bases and at J to 9 bases, leaving 9 bases not matched to a gene. The chain's CDR3 is CAWSILAGVVREQFF. The CDR3 bases are TGTGCCTGGAGTATACTAGCGGGAGTTGTGCGTGAGCAGTTCTTC.

In its sample, this clone was seen once. V usage is TRBV7-3 and J usage is TRBJ2-2; 8 bases agree with TRBD2. V was clipped by 2 bases and J by 3 bases; unmatched bases: 11. In germline, CDR1 is SGHTA, CDR2 FQGTGA. The CDR3 has 18 amino acids. The CDR3 nucleotides read TGTGCCAGCAGCTTAGGGGTGGGAGCGGGAGCTGACACCGGGGAGCTGTTTTTT. Encoded protein: CASSLGVGAGADTGELFF.

The chain uses TRBV7-9 and TRBJ1-3; D call uncertain. The V end was cut by 4 bases, the J end by 1 base, with 17 bases between. From germline, CDR1 is SEHNR and CDR2 FQNEAQ (reference sequence). This CDR3 comprises 17 residues. The CDR3 region has the DNA TGTGCCAGCAGCTCGTCCCTGGAGCTAGCGTCTGGAAACACCATATATTTT. It translates to CASSSSLELASGNTIYF.

This chain links TRBV7-9 with TRBJ2-1; TRBD2 aligns across 11 bases. J gave up 10 bases and V 3 bases, and 11 bases lay outside the gene matches. Germline CDR1 reads SEHNR; CDR2 reads FQNEAQ (reference sequence). This CDR3 spans 16 amino acids. CDR3 sequence reads: CASSFDGTSGLEEQFF. CDR3 sequence (DNA): TGTGCCAGCAGCTTCGACGGGACTAGCGGATTAGAAGAGCAGTTCTTC.

This clone was found once. V and J are TRBV7-2 and TRBJ1-1; a weak D match, TRBD1 (6 bases). V was shortened by 2 bases and J by 1 base, with 11 bases between the two germline ends. CDR3 length equals 15 residues. In germline, CDR1 is SGHTA, CDR2 FQGNSA. Here the CDR3 DNA reads TGTGCCAGCAGCTTACAGGGGTGGGGGAACACTGAAGCTTTCTTT. Its protein product is CASSLQGWGNTEAFF.

The J gene is TRBJ2-7, the V gene TRBV27, with 10 nucleotides matching TRBD1. Germline V gene data show CDR1 as MNHEY and CDR2 as SMNVEV (reference sequence). V trimming: 8 bases; J trimming: 6 bases; junction bases outside the gene matches: 10. This CDR3 has 14 residues. The CDR3 sequence is CASSAGTGVVEQYF. The CDR3 nucleotides are TGTGCCAGCTCCGCCGGGACAGGGGTTGTCGAGCAGTACTTC.

This rearrangement joins TRBV5-1 to TRBJ2-2; 7 bases fit TRBD1. CDR3 size: 14 residues. The V segment lost 4 bases and the J segment 1 base; nucleotides outside the gene matches: 1. Germline lookup yields CDR1 SGHRS and CDR2 YFSETQ. The CDR3 DNA follows: TGCGCCAGCAGCCGGACAGGGAACACCGGGGAGCTGTTTTTT. Protein: CASSRTGNTGELFF.

The rearrangement joins TRBV6-2 or TRBV6-3 to TRBJ1-2, with 9 bases matching TRBD1. V lost 4 bases and J lost 4; bases outside the gene matches: 7. The CDR3 consists of 15 residues. The germline V gene has CDR1 MNHEY and CDR2 SVGEGT. The CDR3 loop reads CASSFAKDRGYGYTF. In DNA, the CDR3 is TGTGCCAGCAGTTTTGCGAAGGACAGGGGCTATGGCTACACCTTC.

The rearrangement links TRBV19 to TRBJ2-2; 10 bases agree with TRBD1. Losses at the gene ends were 3 bases for V and 7 bases for J; bases not matched to a gene: 8. Germline V gene lookup returns CDR1 LNHDA and CDR2 SQIVND (reference sequence). The CDR3 length is 16 residues. The CDR3 region is CASSISGQGFGGELFF. In DNA, the CDR3 is TGTGCCAGTAGTATTTCGGGACAGGGGTTTGGCGGGGAGCTGTTTTTT.

The CDR3 DNA follows: TGTGCCAGCAGCGGCGGACGGGGAAGAAGCGAGCAGTACTTC. It specifies CASSGGRGRSEQYF. V and J are TRBV6-5 and TRBJ2-7; D is perhaps TRBD2 (5 bases). Deletions cut 6 bases from V and 6 bases from J, with 18 bases between. The CDR3 consists of 14 residues. The germline V gene has CDR1 MNHEY and CDR2 SVGAGI.

The rearrangement joins TRBV27 to TRBJ2-1; D is unclear. V was shortened by 1 base and J by 5 bases, with 9 bases between the two germline ends. The CDR3 is 14 residues long. Germline loops: CDR1 MNHEY, CDR2 SMNVEV (reference sequence). CDR3: CASSLLGRNNEQFF. The CDR3 DNA reads TGTGCCAGCAGTTTATTGGGCAGAAACAATGAGCAGTTCTTC.

V usage is TRBV7-3 and J usage is TRBJ2-1; 12 bases align to TRBD2. This CDR3 comprises 15 residues. The V segment lost 6 bases and the J segment 9 bases; nucleotides outside the gene matches: 9. Germline V lookup: CDR1 SGHTA, CDR2 FQGTGA. The CDR3 is CASSPSGRVQGEQFF. Written as DNA, the CDR3 is TGTGCCAGCAGTCCTAGCGGGAGGGTTCAGGGTGAGCAGTTCTTC.

The chain employs TRBV29-1 and TRBJ1-2; unclear D gene. V lost 0 bases and J 4 bases, leaving 9 bases between the germline ends. This CDR3 is 13 amino acids long. Germline CDR1 reads SQVTM; CDR2 reads ANQGSEA. The CDR3 sequence is CSVEDRSRYGYTF. CDR3 DNA: TGCAGCGTTGAAGATCGTTCCCGCTATGGCTACACCTTC.

The V call is TRBV21-1, the J call TRBJ2-7; the listed D gene, TRBD1, was not tested against the DNA. TRBV21-1 is flagged as a pseudogene. The length of the CDR3 is 11 residues. The CDR3 region has the DNA TGTGCCAGCAGCAACCAATCCGAGCAGTACTTC. Amino acids: CASSNQSEQYF.

This clone was seen a few times. V gene TRBV5-6 combines with J gene TRBJ2-7, with TRBD2 as a possible D gene (6 bases). The length of the CDR3 is 11 residues. The germline V gene encodes CDR1 SGHDT and CDR2 YYEEEE. The V end was cut by 4 bases, the J end by 6 bases, with 8 bases between. The CDR3 DNA sequence: TGTGCCAGCAGCCTTAGCGGCGAGCAGTACTTC. Its protein product is CASSLSGEQYF.